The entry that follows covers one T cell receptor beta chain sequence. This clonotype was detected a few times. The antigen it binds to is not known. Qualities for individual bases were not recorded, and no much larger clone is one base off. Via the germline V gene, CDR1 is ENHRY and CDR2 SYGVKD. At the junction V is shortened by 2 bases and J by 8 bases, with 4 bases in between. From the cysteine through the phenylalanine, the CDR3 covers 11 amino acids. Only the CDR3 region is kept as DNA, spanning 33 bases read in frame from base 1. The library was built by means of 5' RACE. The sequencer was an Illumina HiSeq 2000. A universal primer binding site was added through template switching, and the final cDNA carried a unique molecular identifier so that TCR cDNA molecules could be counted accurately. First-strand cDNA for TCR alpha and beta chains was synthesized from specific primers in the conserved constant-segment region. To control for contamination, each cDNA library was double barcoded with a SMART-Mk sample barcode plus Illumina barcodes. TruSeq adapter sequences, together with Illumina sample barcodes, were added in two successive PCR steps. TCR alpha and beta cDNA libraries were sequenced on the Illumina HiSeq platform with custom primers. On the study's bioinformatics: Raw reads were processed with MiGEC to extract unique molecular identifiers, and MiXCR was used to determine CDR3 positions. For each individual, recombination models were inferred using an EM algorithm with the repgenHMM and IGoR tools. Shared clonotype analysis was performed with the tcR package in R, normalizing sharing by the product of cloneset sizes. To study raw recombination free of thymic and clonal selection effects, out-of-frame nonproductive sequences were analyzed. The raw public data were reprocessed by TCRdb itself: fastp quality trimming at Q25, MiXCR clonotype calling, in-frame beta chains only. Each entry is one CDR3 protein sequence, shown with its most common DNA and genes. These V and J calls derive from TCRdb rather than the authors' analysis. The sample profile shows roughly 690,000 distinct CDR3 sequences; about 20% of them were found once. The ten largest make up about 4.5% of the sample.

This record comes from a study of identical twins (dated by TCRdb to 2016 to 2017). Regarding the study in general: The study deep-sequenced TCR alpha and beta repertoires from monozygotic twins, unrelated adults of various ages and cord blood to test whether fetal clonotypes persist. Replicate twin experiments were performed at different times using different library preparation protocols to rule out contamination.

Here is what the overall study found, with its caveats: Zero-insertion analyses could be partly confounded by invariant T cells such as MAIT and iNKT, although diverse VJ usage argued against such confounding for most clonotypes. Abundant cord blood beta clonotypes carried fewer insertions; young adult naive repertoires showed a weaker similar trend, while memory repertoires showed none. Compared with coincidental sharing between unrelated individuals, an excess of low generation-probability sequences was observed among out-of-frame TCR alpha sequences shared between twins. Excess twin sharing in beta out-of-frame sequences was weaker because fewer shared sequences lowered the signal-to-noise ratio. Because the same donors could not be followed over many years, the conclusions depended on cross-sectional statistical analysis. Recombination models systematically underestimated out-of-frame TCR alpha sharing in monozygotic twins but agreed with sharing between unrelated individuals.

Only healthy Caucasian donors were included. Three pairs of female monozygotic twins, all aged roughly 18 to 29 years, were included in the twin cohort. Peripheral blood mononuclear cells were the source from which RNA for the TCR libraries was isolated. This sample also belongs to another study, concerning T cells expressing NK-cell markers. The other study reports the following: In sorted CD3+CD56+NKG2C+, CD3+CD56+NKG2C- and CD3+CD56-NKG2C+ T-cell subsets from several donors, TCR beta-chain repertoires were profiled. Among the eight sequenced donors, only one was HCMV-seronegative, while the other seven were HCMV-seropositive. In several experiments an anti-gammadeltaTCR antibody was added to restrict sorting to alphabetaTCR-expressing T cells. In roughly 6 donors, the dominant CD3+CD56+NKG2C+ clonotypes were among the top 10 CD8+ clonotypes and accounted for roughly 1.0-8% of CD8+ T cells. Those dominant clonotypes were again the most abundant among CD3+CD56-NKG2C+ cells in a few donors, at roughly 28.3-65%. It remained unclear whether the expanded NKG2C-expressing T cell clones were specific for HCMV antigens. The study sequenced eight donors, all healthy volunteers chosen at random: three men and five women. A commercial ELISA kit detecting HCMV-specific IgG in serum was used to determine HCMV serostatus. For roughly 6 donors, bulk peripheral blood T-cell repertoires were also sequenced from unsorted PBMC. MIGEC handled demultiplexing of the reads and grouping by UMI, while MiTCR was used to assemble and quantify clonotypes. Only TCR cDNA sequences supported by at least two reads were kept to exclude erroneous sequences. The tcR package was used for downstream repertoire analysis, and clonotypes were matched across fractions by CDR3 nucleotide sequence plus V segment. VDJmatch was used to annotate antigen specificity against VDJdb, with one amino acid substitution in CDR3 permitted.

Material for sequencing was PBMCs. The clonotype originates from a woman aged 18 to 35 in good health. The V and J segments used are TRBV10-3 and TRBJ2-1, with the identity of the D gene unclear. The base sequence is TGTGCCATCAGTGAGGAGTATGAGCAGTTCTTC. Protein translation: CAISEEYEQFF.